Following are 15 T cell receptor beta chains from one sample sequenced in a study of blood T cell repertoires in COVID-19 (dated by TCRdb to the early 2020s). Library preparation employed the immunoSEQ multiplex PCR assay. In TCRdb, the immuneACCESS table is reduced to in-frame sequences with V and J assigned. These tables do not hold every clone; where another copy was compared, an unresolved V gene accounts for under half, and the others remain unexplained. Present in this sample are some 140,000 clones, approximately 85% of which were seen just once. Over 0.55% of the sample is in the top ten clones. Material: peripheral blood. The receptors originated from a man aged 60-69 years with COVID-19, enrolled during active disease.

The rearrangement uses TRBV4-3 and TRBJ1-2; D unclear. The CDR3 length is 18 residues. Germline CDR1 is LGHNA and CDR2 is YSLEER. V lost 0 bases, J lost 0 bases, and 17 bases lay in between. This CDR3 reads CASSQDSNRGLANYGYTF. CDR3 bases: TGCGCCAGCAGCCAAGATTCGAATCGAGGGCTCGCTAACTATGGCTACACCTTC.

The rearrangement uses TRBV4-1 and TRBJ1-2, with 12 bases that match TRBD1. Germline V gene lookup returns CDR1 MGHRA and CDR2 YSYEKL. V was clipped by 2 bases and J by 8 bases; unmatched bases: 6. CDR3 length: 15 residues. In DNA form, the CDR3 reads TGCGCCAGCAGCCAACCGGGACAGGGGGCGCGAGGCTACACCTTC. Its protein product is CASSQPGQGARGYTF.

The CDR3 bases are TGTGCCAGCAGCCGGACAGCAGTAGGCTCCTACAATGAGCAGTTCTTC. The encoded protein is CASSRTAVGSYNEQFF. This chain joins TRBV7-3 and TRBJ2-1; D possibly corresponds to TRBD1 (6 bases). The CDR3 length is 16 residues. Germline values: CDR1 SGHTA, CDR2 FQGTGA. Trimming pared 5 bases from V and 0 bases from J, leaving 14 bases between.

This clone was recorded only once. The CDR3 DNA sequence: TGTGCCAGCAGGGGACAAGTTTATCAGCCCCAGCATTTT. Amino acid sequence: CASRGQVYQPQHF. The chain combines TRBV6-5 with TRBJ1-5, with D possibly being TRBD1 (6 bases). Trimming stripped 6 bases from V and 5 bases from J, with 11 bases between. Germline lookup yields CDR1 MNHEY and CDR2 SVGAGI. This CDR3 has 13 amino acids.

The chain joins TRBV12-5 to TRBJ1-1; D unclear. The CDR3 has 14 residues. Trimming removed 2 bases from V and 0 bases from J, with 7 bases in between. Germline V gene lookup returns CDR1 LGHNT and CDR2 FRNRAP. CDR3 amino acids: CASGLSVMNTEAFF. The CDR3 DNA reads TGTGCTAGTGGTTTGTCAGTTATGAACACTGAAGCTTTCTTT. The whole variable domain, remainder taken from reference TRBV12-5 and TRBJ1-1, is DARVTQTPRHKVTEMGQEVTMRCQPILGHNTVFWYRQTMMQGLELLAYFRNRAPLDDSGMPKDRFSAEMPDATLATLKIQPSEPRDSAVYFCASGLSVMNTEAFFGQGTRLTVV.

The chain uses TRBV5-1 and TRBJ2-5, with D perhaps matching TRBD2 (5 bases). With 0 bases removed from V and 5 bases from J, the gap between germline ends came to 14 bases. Looked up from germline, CDR1 is SGHRS and CDR2 is YFSETQ. The CDR3 runs 15 residues. The CDR3 DNA follows: TGCGCCAGCAGCTTGGCTGGGAATGGGGAGGAGACCCAGTACTTC. Translation: CASSLAGNGEETQYF.

The table lists this clone with a count of one. The V and J genes are TRBV28 and TRBJ1-3; no reliable D call. There are 15 residues in the CDR3. Trimming took off 8 bases at V and 0 bases at J, with 14 bases between the two ends. From germline, CDR1 is MDHEN and CDR2 SYDVKM. This chain's CDR3 is CASATSLNSGNTIYF. CDR3 nucleotide sequence: TGTGCCAGCGCCACTAGCCTGAACTCTGGAAACACCATATATTTT.

The CDR3 DNA reads TGTGCCAGCAGGGGACGGGACTCCGCCCAAGAGACCCAGTACTTC. As protein: CASRGRDSAQETQYF. The V and J genes are TRBV6-6 and TRBJ2-5; D possibly corresponds to TRBD2 (6 bases). V lost 6 bases, J lost 1 base, and 15 bases lay in between. This CDR3 has 15 residues. Germline assignment: CDR1 MNHNY and CDR2 SVGAGI (reference sequence).

The chain employs TRBV6-5 and TRBJ1-4; TRBD1 aligns across 8 bases. CDR3 length: 14 residues. Looked up from germline, CDR1 is MNHEY and CDR2 is SVGAGI. Trimming took 5 bases from V and 1 from J; bases not matched to a gene: 0. The CDR3 region is CASSTGGTNEKLFF. CDR3 in DNA: TGTGCCAGCAGTACAGGGGGAACTAATGAAAAACTGTTTTTT.

The chain is built from TRBV19 and TRBJ2-6, with D perhaps TRBD1 (6 bases). The CDR3 loop spans 15 amino acids. Deletions cut 5 bases from V and 2 bases from J, with 10 bases between. Germline V gene lookup returns CDR1 LNHDA and CDR2 SQIVND (reference sequence). CDR3 sequence reads: CASSQRQAGANVLTF. As DNA, the CDR3 is TGTGCCAGTAGTCAGAGACAGGCTGGGGCCAACGTCCTGACTTTC.

V is TRBV13 and J is TRBJ2-7, with 10 bases matching TRBD1. This CDR3 has 15 residues. Germline trimming cut 3 bases from V and 3 bases from J; bases unmatched to any gene: 5. Germline assignment: CDR1 PRHDT and CDR2 FYEKMQ (reference sequence). The CDR3 DNA reads as TGTGCCAGCAGCTTTCGGGACAGGGGCCTCTACGAGCAGTACTTC. It is translated as CASSFRDRGLYEQYF.

This chain uses TRBV29-1 with TRBJ1-2, with 7 nucleotides matching TRBD1. The V gene's germline CDR1 is SQVTM and CDR2 ANQGSEA. The CDR3 covers 12 residues. With 3 bases clipped from V and 8 bases from J, the junction kept 6 bases outside the gene matches. CDR3 in DNA: TGCAGCGTTGATCGGCAGGGGGAAGGCTACACCTTC. Its translation is CSVDRQGEGYTF.

The rearrangement joins TRBV27 to TRBJ2-6; 15 bases fit TRBD2. The CDR3 runs to 20 residues. From germline, CDR1 is MNHEY and CDR2 SMNVEV (reference sequence). With V trimmed by 7 bases and J by 0 bases, 10 bases remained unmatched. The CDR3 is CASKLRGLAGGSSGANVLTF. The CDR3 DNA sequence: TGTGCCAGCAAACTCCGTGGACTAGCGGGAGGGAGCTCTGGGGCCAACGTCCTGACTTTC.

This clone was seen only once. This chain joins TRBV25-1 and TRBJ2-1; TRBD1 matches at 8 bases. Trimming at V came to 6 bases and at J to 4 bases, leaving 2 bases not matched to a gene. This CDR3 has 13 amino acids. CDR1 and CDR2 (germline): MGHDK, SYGVNS. The CDR3 reads CASRGQVYNEQFF. The CDR3 region has the DNA TGTGCCAGCAGGGGACAGGTATACAATGAGCAGTTCTTC. Looking up the rest from reference TRBV25-1 and TRBJ2-1 gives the full variable domain: EADIYQTPRYLVIGTGKKITLECSQTMGHDKMYWYQQDPGMELHLIHYSYGVNSTEKGDLSSESTVSRIRTEHFPLTLESARPSHTSQYLCASRGQVYNEQFFGPGTRLTVL.

CDR3 sequence: CASSPNAVKETQYF. The DNA for the CDR3 is TGTGCCAGCTCACCAAATGCAGTAAAAGAGACCCAGTACTTC. V and J are TRBV18 and TRBJ2-5; D call uncertain. Germline loops: CDR1 KGHSH, CDR2 LQKENI. The length of the CDR3 is 14 residues. With 2 bases removed from V and 3 bases from J, the gap between germline ends came to 10 bases.